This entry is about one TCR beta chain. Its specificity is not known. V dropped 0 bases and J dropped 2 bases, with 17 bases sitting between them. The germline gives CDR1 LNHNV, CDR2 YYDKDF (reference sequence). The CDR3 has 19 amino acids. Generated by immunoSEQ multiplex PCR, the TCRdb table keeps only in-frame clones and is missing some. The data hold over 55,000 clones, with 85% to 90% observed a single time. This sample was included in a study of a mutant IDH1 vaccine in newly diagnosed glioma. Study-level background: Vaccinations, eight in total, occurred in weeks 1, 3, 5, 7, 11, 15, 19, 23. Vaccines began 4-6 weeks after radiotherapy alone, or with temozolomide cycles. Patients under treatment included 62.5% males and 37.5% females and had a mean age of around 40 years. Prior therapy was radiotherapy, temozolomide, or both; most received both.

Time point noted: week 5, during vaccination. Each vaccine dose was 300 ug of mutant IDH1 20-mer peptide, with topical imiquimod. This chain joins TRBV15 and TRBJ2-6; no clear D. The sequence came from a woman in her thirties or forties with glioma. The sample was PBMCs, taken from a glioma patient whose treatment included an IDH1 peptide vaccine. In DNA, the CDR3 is TGTGCCACCAGCAGAGATGGGTCCCAAAGGTTCGCTGGGGCCAACGTCCTGACTTTC. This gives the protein CATSRDGSQRFAGANVLTF.